These 24 T cell receptor beta chains originate from one sample sequenced in a study of T cell responses to AZD1222 COVID-19 vaccine. The method was immunoSEQ multiplex PCR; TCRdb's version includes in-frame clones alone and lacks a portion of them. Of about 160,000 clones listed, roughly 90% are singletons. The sample consisted of peripheral blood, taken on day 0 of AZD1222 vaccination. The receptors originated from an adult in good health.

The chain combines TRBV28 with TRBJ1-2; the D gene is possibly TRBD1 (5 bases). The CDR3 consists of 13 residues. Looked up from germline, CDR1 is MDHEN and CDR2 is SYDVKM. Trimming took 5 bases from V and 5 from J, leaving 12 bases between them. CDR3 coding DNA: TGTGCCAGCAGTCAACGACAGCTTTATGGCTACACCTTC. This translates into CASSQRQLYGYTF.

A word on this clone: Within the sample, other DNA sequences also encode this same CDR3. This chain uses TRBV25-1 with TRBJ2-7, with D uncertain. Trimming took off 2 bases at V and 5 bases at J, with 4 bases between the two ends. Germline CDR1 reads MGHDK; CDR2 reads SYGVNS. This CDR3 spans 11 amino acids. The CDR3 spells CASSEGDEQYF. CDR3 DNA sequence: TGTGCCAGCAGTGAAGGGGACGAGCAGTACTTC.

About this clone itself: Other DNA sequences in this sample translate to the same CDR3. This chain joins TRBV9 and TRBJ2-7; 11 bases line up with TRBD1. This CDR3 is 14 amino acids long. Germline V gives CDR1 SGDLS, CDR2 YYNGEE. J was trimmed by 2 bases and V by 4 bases; bases with no gene match: 2. This CDR3 is CASSPGQGAYEQYF. The CDR3 bases are TGTGCCAGCAGCCCGGGACAGGGGGCCTACGAGCAGTACTTC.

The genes are TRBV21-1 and TRBJ2-7; the table gives TRBD2 as D, unverified against the DNA. TRBV21-1 is a listed pseudogene. CDR3 length: 18 amino acids. CDR3 in DNA: TGTGCCAGCACCAACGAAAGAAACGGGACTAGCGGAACCTACGAGCAGTACTTC. Translated, it gives CASTNERNGTSGTYEQYF.

The chain links TRBV7-8 to TRBJ2-1, with D perhaps TRBD1 (6 bases). CDR3 size: 16 residues. Trimming removed 5 bases at V and 6 bases at J, with 20 bases between. Looked up from germline, CDR1 is SGHVS and CDR2 is FQNEAQ. CDR3 in amino acids: CASSKTAAIRGNEQFF. Written as DNA, the CDR3 is TGTGCCAGCAGCAAGACGGCGGCCATCAGGGGCAATGAGCAGTTCTTC.

The V gene is TRBV19, the J gene TRBJ1-4, with 8 bases that match TRBD1. CDR3 length: 12 amino acids. Trimming at V came to 6 bases and at J to 8 bases, leaving 2 bases not matched to a gene. CDR1 and CDR2 (germline): LNHDA, SQIVND (reference sequence). In nucleotides, the CDR3 is TGTGCCAGTAGGAGGACAGGGGAAAAACTGTTTTTT. Translating it yields CASRRTGEKLFF.

The V gene is TRBV27, the J gene TRBJ2-7, with D tentatively TRBD1 or TRBD2 (5 bases each). The CDR3 sequence is 16 residues long. Germline values: CDR1 MNHEY, CDR2 SMNVEV (reference sequence). Trimming stripped 5 bases from V and 7 bases from J, with 24 bases between. CDR3 bases: TGTGCCAGCAGTCAGGGCCTTAGGGGTCGGGATTTAGAGCAGTACTTC. It yields the protein CASSQGLRGRDLEQYF.

The V and J genes are TRBV19 and TRBJ2-7; 9 nucleotides agree with TRBD1. CDR3 size: 18 residues. The germline CDR1 and CDR2 sequences are LNHDA and SQIVND (reference sequence). Trimming removed 2 bases from V and 8 bases from J; junction bases left unmatched: 19. This CDR3 reads CASSIFLRPGQGTHKQYF. As DNA, the CDR3 is TGTGCCAGTAGTATATTCTTACGGCCCGGACAGGGGACTCATAAGCAGTACTTC.

The chain joins TRBV6-5 to TRBJ1-2; a weak D match, TRBD1 (5 bases). Trimming cost V 6 bases and J 8 bases, with 16 bases left between them. Germline-derived CDR1 and CDR2 are MNHEY and SVGAGI. The CDR3 loop spans 13 amino acids. CDR3 protein: CASSSDGTIGYTF. The CDR3 DNA reads as TGTGCCAGCAGCAGTGACGGGACGATCGGCTACACCTTC.

This clone showed up just a few times. This chain connects TRBV7-3 to TRBJ1-1, with D uncertain. Deletions cut 5 bases from V and 9 bases from J, with 16 bases between. The germline V gene has CDR1 SGHTA and CDR2 FQGTGA. The CDR3 spans 13 residues. In nucleotides, the CDR3 is TGTGCCAGCAGCCCAGGTGACTCCGGCCAAGCTTTCTTT. It yields the protein CASSPGDSGQAFF.

The rearrangement links TRBV29-1 to TRBJ1-1; the D is unclear. Germline lookup yields CDR1 SQVTM and CDR2 ANQGSEA. V lost 4 bases to trimming and J lost 3 bases, with 12 bases between them. This CDR3 has 13 amino acids. CDR3 sequence (DNA): TGCAGCGTTGGGACGGCCTGGGACACTGAAGCTTTCTTT. This translates into CSVGTAWDTEAFF.

The rearrangement joins TRBV12-3 or TRBV12-4 to TRBJ1-2; weak D call: TRBD1 (6 bases). V was trimmed by 6 bases and J by 2 bases, leaving 10 bases between them. This CDR3 contains 13 residues. CDR3 residues: CASSPTGNYGYTF. The CDR3 DNA reads TGTGCCAGCAGCCCTACAGGGAACTATGGCTACACCTTC.

This sequence joins TRBV4-2 and TRBJ2-4, with D tentatively TRBD1 (5 bases). This CDR3 comprises 16 residues. The germline V gene has CDR1 LGHNA and CDR2 YNFKEQ. V dropped 4 bases and J dropped 2 bases, with 15 bases sitting between them. The CDR3 DNA reads TGTGCCAGCAGCCTTGGGGCCTCAGATACCAAAAACATTCAGTACTTC. Its protein product is CASSLGASDTKNIQYF.

This sequence joins TRBV7-8 and TRBJ2-2; 9 bases are a match to TRBD1. The CDR3 has 17 residues. Per the germline V gene, CDR1 is SGHVS and CDR2 is FQNEAQ. The ends lost 4 bases at V and 3 bases at J; junction bases unmatched: 9. The CDR3 nucleotides are TGTGCCAGCAGCTCCAGCCCCGGGACAGGGTACACCGGGGAGCTGTTTTTT. Translated: CASSSSPGTGYTGELFF. Complete variable domain (other parts from reference TRBV7-8 and TRBJ2-2): GAGVSQSPRYKVAKRGQDVALRCDPISGHVSLFWYQQALGQGPEFLTYFQNEAQLDKSGLPSDRFFAERPEGSVSTLKIQRTQQEDSAVYLCASSSSPGTGYTGELFFGEGSRLTVL.

This clone has just one count. The chain recombines TRBV5-1 with TRBJ1-4, with a weak D call TRBD1 (5 bases). With 0 bases removed from V and 7 bases from J, the gap between germline ends came to 7 bases. Germline lookup yields CDR1 SGHRS and CDR2 YFSETQ. CDR3 length equals 13 residues. The CDR3 loop reads CASSLGGSEKLFF. The CDR3 DNA sequence: TGCGCCAGCAGCTTGGGGGGGAGTGAAAAACTGTTTTTT.

The CDR3 nucleotides read TGTGCCAGCAGCTCCAAGACGGGGACAGGGGTTAACGAGCAGTACTTC. Its translation: CASSSKTGTGVNEQYF. This chain links TRBV6-6 with TRBJ2-7; TRBD1 aligns across 10 bases. The trim removed 6 bases at V and 5 bases at J, leaving 13 bases unmatched. Germline V gives CDR1 MNHNY, CDR2 SVGAGI (reference sequence). The CDR3 runs to 16 residues.

This chain joins TRBV28 and TRBJ2-3, with 8 bases fitting TRBD1. J was trimmed by 3 bases and V by 0 bases; bases with no gene match: 5. This CDR3 has 16 residues. Germline CDR1 reads MDHEN; CDR2 reads SYDVKM. CDR3 sequence reads: CASSLWGTGGTDTQYF. The CDR3 DNA reads TGTGCCAGCAGTTTATGGGGAACAGGGGGTACAGATACGCAGTATTTT.

The chain recombines TRBV19 with TRBJ2-7, with 10 nucleotides matching TRBD1. The CDR3 sequence is 15 residues long. V gave up 8 bases and J gave up 3 bases; unmatched junction bases: 10. Germline V gene data show CDR1 as LNHDA and CDR2 as SQIVND (reference sequence). CDR3 amino acids: CASETGQGGSYEQYF. In DNA form, the CDR3 reads TGTGCCAGTGAGACAGGACAGGGGGGTAGCTACGAGCAGTACTTC.

This chain uses TRBV4-2 with TRBJ2-1, with TRBD2 matching over 7 bases. Germline trimming cut 0 bases from V and 1 base from J; bases unmatched to any gene: 3. The CDR3 extends over 16 amino acids. Germline CDR1 is LGHNA and CDR2 is YNFKEQ. CDR3 region: CASSQDGGVSYNEQFF. For the CDR3, the DNA is TGTGCCAGCAGCCAAGATGGGGGGGTTTCCTACAATGAGCAGTTCTTC.

The chain uses TRBV18 and TRBJ2-5; D might be TRBD1 or TRBD2, each matching 5 bases. The V and J ends lost 8 bases and 0 bases respectively, with 16 bases between them. The germline V gene has CDR1 KGHSH and CDR2 LQKENI. The CDR3 covers 15 residues. This chain's CDR3 is CASRSGRGHQETQYF. CDR3 DNA: TGTGCCAGCCGCTCGGGGCGAGGGCACCAAGAGACCCAGTACTTC.

V is TRBV14 and J is TRBJ2-7; either TRBD1 or TRBD2 may fit D (7 bases each). The CDR3 covers 14 residues. Between the trimmed V and J ends, which lost 6 bases and 4 bases, there was a span of 16 bases. Germline lookup yields CDR1 SGHDN and CDR2 FVKESK. The CDR3 is CASSQHRGGYEQYF. In DNA, the CDR3 is TGTGCCAGCAGTCAACACAGGGGAGGGTACGAGCAGTACTTC. Based on the CDR3 plus reference TRBV14 and TRBJ2-7, the full variable domain is EAGVTQFPSHSVIEKGQTVTLRCDPISGHDNLYWYRRVMGKEIKFLLHFVKESKQDESGMPNNRFLAERTGGTYSTLKVQPAELEDSGVYFCASSQHRGGYEQYFGPGTRLTVT.

This chain uses TRBV6-2 or TRBV6-3 with TRBJ1-6; tentative D call: TRBD1 (5 bases). The CDR3 sequence is 15 residues long. V shed 6 bases and J shed 7 bases, with 16 bases lying between them. Germline V gene sequence: CDR1 MNHEY, CDR2 SVGEGT. CDR3 sequence reads: CASSQEGAGNSPLHF. Written as DNA, the CDR3 is TGTGCCAGCAGCCAAGAGGGAGCAGGGAATTCACCCCTCCACTTT.

The chain recombines TRBV5-1 with TRBJ2-1, with a possible D match to TRBD1 (6 bases). The CDR3 is 15 residues long. Germline loops: CDR1 SGHRS, CDR2 YFSETQ. V was clipped by 0 bases and J by 12 bases, with 19 bases between them. The CDR3 loop is CASSLVGASASGQFF. The CDR3 DNA reads TGCGCCAGCAGCTTGGTGGGGGCGAGTGCTTCAGGGCAGTTCTTC.

The chain combines TRBV3-1 (or the pseudogene TRBV3-2) with TRBJ2-1; TRBD1 matches at 10 bases. The CDR3 spans 16 residues. Germline trimming cut 4 bases from V and 7 bases from J; bases unmatched to any gene: 10. Germline CDR1 is LGHDT and CDR2 is YNNKEL (reference sequence). The CDR3 reads CASSPRQGARGNEQFF. The CDR3 DNA reads TGTGCCAGCAGCCCACGACAGGGGGCGCGAGGTAATGAGCAGTTCTTC.